The 14 T cell receptor beta chains below all came from one sample that was sequenced in a study of CD8 T cells in ankylosing spondylitis. TCRdb redid the calling of the 5' RACE reads with MiXCR, one entry per CDR3 protein. The repertoire holds 8,000 to 9,000 distinct CDR3 sequences, with roughly 3.9% as singletons. Input material: blood, either unsorted or a sorted T cell fraction (not recorded which). The source is a female donor with ankylosing spondylitis or in good health (not recorded which).

Sample share makes this clonotype medium-sized (0.01 to 0.1%). The chain couples TRBV9 to TRBJ2-1; TRBD1 agrees at 7 bases. The CDR3 length is 13 residues. Germline values: CDR1 SGDLS, CDR2 YYNGEE. Losses at the gene ends were 2 bases for V and 7 bases for J; bases not matched to a gene: 3. This CDR3 is CASSVGTANEQFF. CDR3 nucleotides: TGTGCCAGCAGCGTGGGGACAGCGAATGAGCAGTTCTTC. The entire variable domain, with the rest obtained from reference TRBV9 and TRBJ2-1, is as follows: DSGVTQTPKHLITATGQRVTLRCSPRSGDLSVYWYQQSLDQGLQFLIQYYNGEERAKGNILERFSAQQFPDLHSELNLSSLELGDSALYFCASSVGTANEQFFGPGTRLTVL.

Ten or more counts support this clonotype. The rearrangement links TRBV9 to TRBJ1-1; TRBD1 is a possible D gene (5 bases). V dropped 7 bases and J dropped 7 bases, with 20 bases sitting between them. Germline loops: CDR1 SGDLS, CDR2 YYNGEE. The CDR3 runs 14 residues. This CDR3 reads CASASASGGGEAFF. The DNA of the CDR3 is TGTGCCAGCGCTAGTGCATCCGGGGGGGGTGAAGCTTTCTTT.

The chain joins TRBV9 to TRBJ2-7; D possibly corresponds to TRBD2 (6 bases). The ends were cut back, 2 bases at V and 5 bases at J, with 14 bases in the middle. Germline CDR1 is SGDLS and CDR2 is YYNGEE. The CDR3 covers 14 residues. In DNA, the CDR3 is TGTGCCAGCAGCGTCGGGACTTTAAACGACGAGCAGTACTTC. It encodes CASSVGTLNDEQYF. The full variable domain, its missing parts supplied by reference TRBV9 and TRBJ2-7, is DSGVTQTPKHLITATGQRVTLRCSPRSGDLSVYWYQQSLDQGLQFLIQYYNGEERAKGNILERFSAQQFPDLHSELNLSSLELGDSALYFCASSVGTLNDEQYFGPGTRLTVT.

The chain carries TRBV9 and TRBJ1-3; D gene unclear. V lost 0 bases and J lost 3, with 4 bases in between. The CDR3 contains 13 residues. Germline lookup yields CDR1 SGDLS and CDR2 YYNGEE. CDR3 bases: TGTGCCAGCAGCGTAGGGGATGGAAACACCATATATTTT. Translation: CASSVGDGNTIYF.

By share, this clonotype ranks as medium-sized. This sequence joins TRBV9 and TRBJ2-1; maybe TRBD2 (6 bases). Germline values: CDR1 SGDLS, CDR2 YYNGEE. The ends were cut back, 0 bases at V and 9 bases at J, with 13 bases in the middle. The CDR3 runs 14 residues. The CDR3 protein is CASSVGLAKGEQFF. CDR3 nucleotides: TGTGCCAGCAGCGTAGGGCTAGCGAAGGGTGAGCAGTTCTTC.

This clonotype showed up many times. The rearrangement links TRBV9 to TRBJ1-1; possible D gene TRBD1, 5 bases. V gave up 3 bases and J gave up 5 bases, with 20 bases separating them. Per germline, CDR1 SGDLS and CDR2 YYNGEE. This CDR3 is built from 16 residues. In DNA, the CDR3 is TGTGCCAGCAGCGCCGACGGGGGACCCCCGATTACTGAAGCTTTCTTT. Amino acid sequence: CASSADGGPPITEAFF.

Many counts were recorded for this clonotype. J is TRBJ2-3 and V is TRBV9; a weak D match, TRBD2 (5 bases). The CDR3 loop spans 17 amino acids. V lost 4 bases and J 3 bases, leaving 21 bases between the germline ends. CDR1 and CDR2 from the germline V gene are SGDLS and YYNGEE. CDR3 nucleotides: TGTGCCAGCAGCCTGCCGGGGTTGAGCATCCAAACAGATACGCAGTATTTT. Translating it yields CASSLPGLSIQTDTQYF. The variable domain in full, with the rest retrieved from reference TRBV9 and TRBJ2-3, is DSGVTQTPKHLITATGQRVTLRCSPRSGDLSVYWYQQSLDQGLQFLIQYYNGEERAKGNILERFSAQQFPDLHSELNLSSLELGDSALYFCASSLPGLSIQTDTQYFGPGTRLTVL.

By share of the sample, this clonotype is medium-sized (0.01 to 0.1%). The chain has TRBV9 and TRBJ1-1; possible D gene TRBD1, 5 bases. There are 13 residues in the CDR3. CDR1 SGDLS and CDR2 YYNGEE come from the germline V gene. Trimming pared 0 bases from V and 4 bases from J, leaving 7 bases between. The CDR3 region is CASSVAQGTEAFF. The CDR3, as DNA: TGTGCCAGCAGCGTAGCGCAGGGCACTGAAGCTTTCTTT.

This clonotype is medium-sized within its sample. The chain employs TRBV9 and TRBJ2-2, with 9 bases aligning to TRBD1. Germline CDR1 reads SGDLS; CDR2 reads YYNGEE. The J segment lost 5 bases and the V segment lost 4 bases, leaving 3 bases of the junction unmatched. The CDR3 has 14 residues. CDR3 residues: CASSHRGQTGELFF. CDR3 in DNA: TGTGCCAGCAGCCACAGGGGGCAAACCGGGGAGCTGTTTTTT.

The sample holds many counts of this clonotype. This rearrangement joins TRBV9 to TRBJ1-2, with a possible D match to TRBD1 (6 bases). Trimming removed 3 bases at V and 2 bases at J, with 20 bases between. CDR3 size: 17 residues. Looked up from germline, CDR1 is SGDLS and CDR2 is YYNGEE. CDR3 DNA: TGTGCCAGCAGCGGAGGGAATTCAGGGGATGGAAACTATGGCTACACCTTC. Protein: CASSGGNSGDGNYGYTF.

In its sample, this clonotype ranks as medium-sized. This chain links TRBV9 with TRBJ1-2; D possibly corresponds to TRBD1 (5 bases). The CDR3 has 13 residues. Trimming took off 0 bases at V and 13 bases at J, with 16 bases between the two ends. CDR1 and CDR2 (germline): SGDLS, YYNGEE. CDR3 sequence (DNA): TGTGCCAGCAGCGTAGCGGGACTCAAAAACCTCACCTTC. Amino acid sequence: CASSVAGLKNLTF.

This clonotype is a singleton in its sample. The chain is built from TRBV9 and TRBJ1-2; D is ambiguous. Germline loops: CDR1 SGDLS, CDR2 YYNGEE. V gave up 1 base and J gave up 4 bases, with 20 bases separating them. This CDR3 contains 17 residues. The CDR3 protein is CASSVTAGATPTYGYTF. The CDR3 region has the DNA TGTGCCAGCAGCGTAACGGCAGGAGCAACACCTACCTATGGCTACACCTTC.

This clonotype has ten or more counts. The chain uses TRBV9 and TRBJ2-5; D tentatively fits TRBD1 or TRBD2 (5 bases each). The CDR3 consists of 16 residues. Trimming took off 0 bases at V and 2 bases at J, with 14 bases between the two ends. CDR1 is SGDLS, CDR2 YYNGEE, per germline. The CDR3 region is CASSVDLRGIQETQYF. In DNA, the CDR3 is TGTGCCAGCAGCGTAGATCTTCGGGGCATACAAGAGACCCAGTACTTC.

In its sample, this clonotype ranks as medium-sized (0.01 to 0.1%). The chain recombines TRBV9 with TRBJ2-7, with 12 bases lining up with TRBD1. Germline CDR1 is SGDLS and CDR2 is YYNGEE. The V gene end was trimmed by 0 bases and the J gene end by 6 bases; junction bases not matched to a gene: 7. The CDR3 extends over 16 amino acids. Here the CDR3 DNA reads TGTGCCAGCAGCGTAGGGGGGGACAGGGGGCCGCTCGAGCAGTACTTC. It is translated as CASSVGGDRGPLEQYF.